One sample yielded the 18 T cell receptor beta chains listed below, sequenced in a study of blood T cells in healthy people across ages. Primed by a sample-barcoded 5' primer and a J-beta primer mix, a second PCR proceeded for 7 to 11 cycles. TCRdb called the 5' RACE reads again in MiXCR, with one record for every CDR3 protein. The profile shows around 1,500,000 distinct CDR3 sequences, 42% of them singletons. The specimen was blood. These receptor sequences come from a woman aged 18-29 years in good health.

The chain couples TRBV14 to TRBJ2-3, with TRBD2 identical over 14 bases. V lost 3 bases to trimming and J lost 6 bases; unmatched junction nucleotides: 5. The CDR3 has 16 amino acids. CDR1 is SGHDN, CDR2 FVKESK, per germline. The CDR3: CASSQTSGRAVDTQYF. CDR3 DNA: TGTGCCAGCAGCCAGACTAGCGGGAGGGCCGTTGATACGCAGTATTTT.

This chain links TRBV20-1 with TRBJ2-3; 12 bases match TRBD2. The germline V gene has CDR1 DFQATT and CDR2 SNEGSKA (reference sequence). The CDR3 runs to 16 residues. V was pared by 5 bases and J by 3 bases, with 9 bases of the junction left unmatched. CDR3 coding DNA: TGCAGTGCTCCCCGACTAGCGGGAGATGGAACAGATACGCAGTATTTT. Translation: CSAPRLAGDGTDTQYF.

This clonotype was picked up a small number of times. The V gene is TRBV20-1, the J gene TRBJ2-5, with D unclear. V was trimmed by 2 bases and J by 5 bases, leaving 6 bases between them. The CDR3 runs to 11 residues. Germline V gene data show CDR1 as DFQATT and CDR2 as SNEGSKA (reference sequence). The CDR3 coding sequence is TGCAGTGCTAGACAAATCGAGACCCAGTACTTC. It translates to CSARQIETQYF.

This chain joins TRBV6-1 and TRBJ2-3; 14 positions agree with TRBD2. There are 16 residues in the CDR3. Germline loops: CDR1 MNHNS, CDR2 SASEGT. V shed 6 bases and J 3 bases; nucleotides not matched to a gene: 5. CDR3 sequence (DNA): TGTGCCAGCAGGGAAAGACTAGCGGGGGGGACAGATACGCAGTATTTT. Translation: CASRERLAGGTDTQYF.

Only a few counts were recorded for this clonotype. The chain combines TRBV7-2 with TRBJ2-1; 9 bases map to TRBD2. The germline CDR1 and CDR2 sequences are SGHTA and FQGNSA. The CDR3 has 13 residues. The J segment lost 6 bases and the V segment lost 5 bases, leaving 2 bases of the junction unmatched. CDR3 DNA sequence: TGTGCCAGCAGCCGGCGGGGGGGCAATGAGCAGTTCTTC. Translation: CASSRRGGNEQFF.

The chain joins TRBV6-5 to TRBJ2-1, with TRBD2 identical over 11 bases. Trimming at V came to 5 bases and at J to 3 bases, leaving 12 bases not matched to a gene. This CDR3 is built from 18 residues. CDR1 MNHEY and CDR2 SVGAGI come from the germline V gene. This CDR3 reads CASSTSGSLFVGYNEQFF. In DNA, the CDR3 is TGTGCCAGCAGTACTAGCGGGAGTCTTTTCGTCGGCTACAATGAGCAGTTCTTC.

V is TRBV20-1 and J is TRBJ2-7, with a possible D match to TRBD2 (7 bases). This CDR3 has 17 amino acids. V shed 2 bases and J shed 0 bases, with 20 bases lying between them. The germline gives CDR1 DFQATT, CDR2 SNEGSKA (reference sequence). CDR3 amino acids: CSARFRASGGYSYEQYF. CDR3 nucleotides: TGCAGTGCTAGATTCCGTGCCTCGGGGGGCTACTCCTACGAGCAGTACTTC.

There are a few counts of this clonotype. The chain is built from TRBV7-9 and TRBJ1-4; TRBD1 agrees at 7 bases. From germline, CDR1 is SEHNR and CDR2 FQNEAQ (reference sequence). This CDR3 has 15 amino acids. Trimming cost V 5 bases and J 4 bases; bases outside gene matches: 7. The CDR3 DNA reads as TGTGCCAGCAGCCCACGTGGGACAGATAATGAAAAACTGTTTTTT. The encoded protein is CASSPRGTDNEKLFF.

The gene calls are TRBV29-1 and TRBJ2-3; 7 nucleotides match TRBD2. The CDR3 consists of 12 residues. Germline CDR1 SQVTM, CDR2 ANQGSEA. V was clipped by 6 bases and J by 7 bases; unmatched bases: 7. CDR3 sequence reads: CSVAWGGNTQYF. The DNA for the CDR3 is TGCAGCGTCGCCTGGGGGGGGAATACGCAGTATTTT.

The CDR3 loop is CASSSTGPGSNSPLHF. The CDR3 nucleotides read TGTGCCAGCAGTTCTACAGGACCCGGCTCGAATTCACCCCTCCACTTT. The chain joins TRBV2 to TRBJ1-6; tentatively, D is TRBD1 (5 bases). The CDR3 totals 16 residues. V lost 5 bases, J lost 7 bases, and 18 bases lay in between. Germline assignment: CDR1 SNHLY and CDR2 FYNNEI. Supplemented by reference TRBV2 and TRBJ1-6, the full variable domain reads EPEVTQTPSHQVTQMGQEVILRCVPISNHLYFYWYRQILGQKVEFLVSFYNNEISEKSEIFDDQFSVERPDGSNFTLKIRSTKLEDSAMYFCASSSTGPGSNSPLHFGNGTRLTVT.

The chain recombines TRBV5-6 with TRBJ1-5; unclear D gene. V lost 0 bases and J 15 bases, leaving 16 bases between the germline ends. Germline V lookup: CDR1 SGHDT, CDR2 YYEEEE. The CDR3 length is 13 residues. CDR3 in amino acids: CASSLVDGPRGHF. The DNA for the CDR3 is TGTGCCAGCAGCTTGGTTGACGGGCCTCGCGGGCATTTT.

Turning to this clonotype: A much bigger clone sits one base away, suggesting this may be a read error. V and J are TRBV3-1 and TRBJ1-2; D possibly corresponds to TRBD1 (5 bases). This CDR3 is built from 14 residues. Germline CDR1 and CDR2: LGHDT and YNNKEL (reference sequence). DNA of the CDR3: TGTGCCGGCAGCCAAGGCGGCAGGGAGAATGGCTACACCTTC. It is translated as CAGSQGGRENGYTF.

The chain couples TRBV18 to TRBJ1-1, with TRBD1 matching 7 bases. CDR1 KGHSH and CDR2 LQKENI come from the germline V gene. There are 14 residues in the CDR3. Trimming took 3 bases from V and 8 from J; bases not matched to a gene: 9. Here the CDR3 DNA reads TGTGCCAGCTCACCCCCGGGGGGGACAGCCGAAGCTTTCTTT. It specifies CASSPPGGTAEAFF.

The rearrangement links TRBV29-1 to TRBJ2-7; possibly TRBD1 or TRBD2 for D (5 bases each). Between the trimmed V and J ends, which lost 0 bases and 2 bases, there was a span of 11 bases. There are 14 residues in the CDR3. Germline CDR1 and CDR2: SQVTM and ANQGSEA. The CDR3 sequence: CSVEEGTTTYEQYF. CDR3 nucleotide sequence: TGCAGCGTTGAAGAAGGGACGACGACCTACGAGCAGTACTTC.

The gene calls are TRBV4-1 and TRBJ2-7; 10 nucleotides match TRBD2. CDR1 MGHRA and CDR2 YSYEKL come from the germline V gene. The V segment lost 3 bases and the J segment 7 bases; nucleotides outside the gene matches: 12. CDR3 size: 16 residues. The CDR3 region is CASSHTLAGAYNEQYF. Written as DNA, the CDR3 is TGCGCCAGCAGCCATACTCTAGCGGGAGCCTACAATGAGCAGTACTTC.

A few counts support this clonotype. The CDR3 DNA reads as TGCAGCGTTACCACAGGGGGTGTCACTGAAGCTTTCTTT. This encodes CSVTTGGVTEAFF. J is TRBJ1-1 and V is TRBV29-1; 8 bases are shared with TRBD1. Germline trimming cut 5 bases from V and 4 bases from J; bases unmatched to any gene: 6. CDR1 and CDR2 (germline): SQVTM, ANQGSEA. CDR3 length equals 13 residues.

The V gene is TRBV3-1, the J gene TRBJ2-5; 9 nucleotides agree with TRBD2. J was trimmed by 0 bases and V by 6 bases; bases with no gene match: 8. Germline CDR1 is LGHDT and CDR2 is YNNKEL (reference sequence). This CDR3 contains 16 residues. The CDR3 bases are TGTGCCAGCAGGTTTTTGAGCGGGGGGCACCAAGAGACCCAGTACTTC. Encoded protein: CASRFLSGGHQETQYF.

This clonotype was picked up a small number of times. The gene calls are TRBV10-1 and TRBJ2-5; D not resolved. Trimming took off 7 bases at V and 1 base at J, with 4 bases between the two ends. The CDR3 sequence is 11 residues long. Germline CDR1 is WNHNN and CDR2 is SYGVQD (reference sequence). The CDR3 reads CASNSQETQYF. CDR3 bases: TGCGCCAGCAATTCCCAAGAGACCCAGTACTTC.